The clone carrying this T cell receptor beta chain was observed a single time. Its specificity is unknown. Assay: immunoSEQ multiplex PCR; the TCRdb copy retains only in-frame clones and omits some. The sample records roughly 410,000 clones, roughly four fifths being singletons. This entry belongs to a study of Ad26.COV2.S vaccination and SARS-CoV-2 variants. Study in general: This donor came from the COV1001 trial of Ad26.COV2.S. The vaccine Ad26.COV2.S was put into the muscle once, or twice with 56 days between.

Treatment noted: some 20 received Ad26.COV2.S at low or high dose, single or two shots; 5 received placebo; per-sample allocation not given. Sample collection was performed on day 63 after the first vaccine or placebo injection. Whole-study findings and limits: Researchers reported similar non-spike TCR breadth in vaccine and placebo recipients.

The CDR3 runs to 18 residues. J gave up 2 bases and V 4 bases, and 9 bases lay outside the gene matches. CDR1 is SGHRS and CDR2 is YFSETQ in the germline V gene. The chain recombines TRBV5-1 with TRBJ2-1; 13 bases line up with TRBD2. The material sequenced was peripheral blood, taken in a trial of Ad26.COV2.S vaccine versus placebo. The receptor was derived from a person between 18 and 65 years old who received the Ad26.COV2.S COVID-19 vaccine or a placebo. The CDR3 coding sequence is TGCGCCAGCAGCGTGGCCCCGGGACTAGCGGGGACCTACAATGAGCAGTTCTTC. Translated: CASSVAPGLAGTYNEQFF.